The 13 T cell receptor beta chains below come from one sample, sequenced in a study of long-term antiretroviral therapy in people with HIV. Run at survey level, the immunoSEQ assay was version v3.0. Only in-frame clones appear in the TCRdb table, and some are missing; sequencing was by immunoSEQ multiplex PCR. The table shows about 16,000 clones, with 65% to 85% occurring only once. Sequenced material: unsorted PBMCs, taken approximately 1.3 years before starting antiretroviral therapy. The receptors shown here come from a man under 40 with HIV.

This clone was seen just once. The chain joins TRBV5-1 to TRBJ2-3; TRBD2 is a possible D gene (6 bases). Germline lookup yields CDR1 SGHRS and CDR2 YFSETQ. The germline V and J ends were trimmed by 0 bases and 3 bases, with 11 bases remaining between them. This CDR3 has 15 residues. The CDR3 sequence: CASSLGGVGTDTQYF. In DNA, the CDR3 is TGCGCCAGCAGCTTGGGGGGGGTAGGGACAGATACGCAGTATTTT.

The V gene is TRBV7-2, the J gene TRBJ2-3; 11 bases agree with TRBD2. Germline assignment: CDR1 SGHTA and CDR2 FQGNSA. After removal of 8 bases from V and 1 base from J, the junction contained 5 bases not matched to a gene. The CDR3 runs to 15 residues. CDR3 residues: CASLPGLAGTDTQYF. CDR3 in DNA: TGTGCCAGCCTCCCGGGACTAGCGGGCACAGATACGCAGTATTTT.

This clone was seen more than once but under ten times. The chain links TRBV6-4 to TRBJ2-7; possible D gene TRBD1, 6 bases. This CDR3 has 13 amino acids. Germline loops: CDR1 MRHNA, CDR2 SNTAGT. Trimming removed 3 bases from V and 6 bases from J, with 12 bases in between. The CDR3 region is CASSEIQGTEQYF. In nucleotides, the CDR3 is TGTGCCAGCAGTGAAATACAGGGTACCGAGCAGTACTTC.

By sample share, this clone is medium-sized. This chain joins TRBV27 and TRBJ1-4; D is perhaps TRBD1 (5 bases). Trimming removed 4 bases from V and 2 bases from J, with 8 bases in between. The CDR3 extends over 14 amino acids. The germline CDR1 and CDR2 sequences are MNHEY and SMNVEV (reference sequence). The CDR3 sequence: CASSWKGTNEKLFF. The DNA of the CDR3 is TGTGCCAGCAGTTGGAAGGGGACTAATGAAAAACTGTTTTTT.

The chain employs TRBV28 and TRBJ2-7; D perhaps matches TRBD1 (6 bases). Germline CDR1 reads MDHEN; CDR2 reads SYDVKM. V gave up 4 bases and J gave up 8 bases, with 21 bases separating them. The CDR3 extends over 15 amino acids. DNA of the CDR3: TGTGCCAGCAGTTCCCGACTGGGGGCCAGAGAGAAGCAGTACTTC. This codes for CASSSRLGAREKQYF.

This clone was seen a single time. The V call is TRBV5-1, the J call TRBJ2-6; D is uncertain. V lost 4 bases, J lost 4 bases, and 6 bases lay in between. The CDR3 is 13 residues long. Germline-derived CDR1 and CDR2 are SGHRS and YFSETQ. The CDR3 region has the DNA TGCGCCAGCAGCCCTGAGGGGGCCAACGTCCTGACTTTC. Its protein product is CASSPEGANVLTF.

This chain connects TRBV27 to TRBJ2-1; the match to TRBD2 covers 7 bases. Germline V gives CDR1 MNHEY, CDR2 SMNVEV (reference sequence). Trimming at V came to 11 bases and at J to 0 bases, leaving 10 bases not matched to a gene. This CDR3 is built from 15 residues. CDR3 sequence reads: CASGSGYSSYNEQFF. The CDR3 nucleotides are TGTGCCTCGGGTAGCGGGTATAGCTCCTACAATGAGCAGTTCTTC.

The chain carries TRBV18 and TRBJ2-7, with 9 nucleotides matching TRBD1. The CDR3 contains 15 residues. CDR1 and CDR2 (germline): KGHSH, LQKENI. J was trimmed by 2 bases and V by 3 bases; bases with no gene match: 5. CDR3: CASSPDRGSTYEQYF. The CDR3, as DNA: TGTGCCAGCTCACCCGACAGGGGGTCCACCTACGAGCAGTACTTC.

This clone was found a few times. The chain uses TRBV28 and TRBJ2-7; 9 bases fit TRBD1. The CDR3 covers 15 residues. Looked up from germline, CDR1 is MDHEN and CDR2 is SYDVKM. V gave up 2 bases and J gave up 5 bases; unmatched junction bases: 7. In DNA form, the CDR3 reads TGTGCCAGCAGTTTACCCACAGGGGGCAACGACGAGCAGTACTTC. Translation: CASSLPTGGNDEQYF.

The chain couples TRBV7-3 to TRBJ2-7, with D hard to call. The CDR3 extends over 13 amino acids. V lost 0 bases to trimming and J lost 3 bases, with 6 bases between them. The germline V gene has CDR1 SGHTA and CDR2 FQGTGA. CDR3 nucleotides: TGTGCCAGCAGCTTAACAGGAAACTACGAGCAGTACTTC. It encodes CASSLTGNYEQYF.

This CDR3 is CATDPGAGGTGELFF. DNA for the CDR3: TGCGCCACCGATCCGGGAGCCGGAGGGACCGGGGAGCTGTTTTTT. The J gene is TRBJ2-2, the V gene TRBV5-1; D is perhaps TRBD2 (6 bases). CDR1 is SGHRS and CDR2 is YFSETQ in the germline V gene. CDR3 length: 15 residues. The germline V and J ends were trimmed by 9 bases and 5 bases, with 20 bases remaining between them.

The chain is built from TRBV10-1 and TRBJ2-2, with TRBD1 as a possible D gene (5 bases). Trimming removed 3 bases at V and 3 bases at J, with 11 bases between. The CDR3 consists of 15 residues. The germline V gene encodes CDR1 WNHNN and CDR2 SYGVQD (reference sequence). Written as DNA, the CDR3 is TGCGCCAGCAGTGAAGGGATACAGGACACCGGGGAGCTGTTTTTT. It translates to CASSEGIQDTGELFF.

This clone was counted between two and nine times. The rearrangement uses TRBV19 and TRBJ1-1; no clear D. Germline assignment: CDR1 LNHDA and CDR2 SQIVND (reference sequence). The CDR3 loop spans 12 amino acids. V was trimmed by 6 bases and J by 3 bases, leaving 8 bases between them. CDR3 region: CASSGSYTEAFF. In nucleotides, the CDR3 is TGTGCCAGTAGCGGGTCATACACTGAAGCTTTCTTT.